This entry describes one T cell receptor (beta chain). Its antigen is not identified. Time point noted: week 23, last vaccination. Topical imiquimod was applied with each vaccine dose, which held 300 ug of mutant IDH1 20-mer peptide. This record comes from a study of a mutant IDH1 vaccine in newly diagnosed glioma. Study details: Eight vaccinations were given in weeks 1, 3, 5, 7, 11, 15, 19 and 23. Investigators started vaccination 4-6 weeks after radiotherapy alone, or with temozolomide cycles. Treated patients had a mean age of about 37 years and a sex split that was around 60% male and roughly 38% female.

Study-level findings and limits: The authors found pseudoprogression apparently unrelated to changes in top peripheral T cell clonotypes.

The table came from immunoSEQ multiplex PCR; TCRdb's copy has only in-frame clones and leaves some out. This sample yields about 20,000 clones, of which around 80% are seen a single time; under 15% belongs to the top ten. This CDR3 is 12 amino acids long. Trimming stripped 8 bases from V and 5 bases from J, with 12 bases between. CDR1 is WNHNN, CDR2 SYGVQD, per germline (reference sequence). The sample consisted of PBMCs, taken from a glioma patient whose treatment included an IDH1 peptide vaccine. The chain links TRBV10-1 to TRBJ1-2; maybe TRBD1 (5 bases). The TCR comes from a man aged 25-45 years with glioma. CDR3 DNA: TGCGCCAGCGGGGACGACGGTTATGGCTACACCTTC. This encodes CASGDDGYGYTF.